Listed here are 29 T cell receptor beta chains from one sample, sequenced in a study of cytomegalovirus exposure and HLA in healthy donors. PCR was performed using 60 Vbeta and 13 Jbeta primers. This table comes from immunoSEQ multiplex PCR, and its TCRdb copy is limited to in-frame clones, with some not included. Seen in this sample are nearly 200,000 clones; the ten most common clones hold roughly 0.74%. The source material was PBMCs. All receptors come from a boy aged 5 to 17 in good health and CMV-seronegative.

The chain carries TRBV5-1 and TRBJ1-1; 10 bases agree with TRBD1. CDR1 SGHRS and CDR2 YFSETQ come from the germline V gene. The CDR3 loop spans 17 amino acids. Germline trimming cut 1 base from V and 0 bases from J; bases unmatched to any gene: 6. CDR3 residues: CASSLLGDRGMNTEAFF. The CDR3 DNA reads as TGCGCCAGCAGCTTGCTGGGGGACAGGGGTATGAACACTGAAGCTTTCTTT. Based on the CDR3 plus reference TRBV5-1 and TRBJ1-1, the full variable domain is KAGVTQTPRYLIKTRGQQVTLSCSPISGHRSVSWYQQTPGQGLQFLFEYFSETQRNKGNFPGRFSGRQFSNSRSEMNVSTLELGDSALYLCASSLLGDRGMNTEAFFGQGTRLTVV.

The chain employs TRBV27 and TRBJ1-2; no reliable D call. CDR1 is MNHEY, CDR2 SMNVEV, per germline (reference sequence). V was pared by 2 bases and J by 1 base, with 8 bases between. This CDR3 has 14 amino acids. The chain's CDR3 is CASSLDGVNYGYTF. Here the CDR3 DNA reads TGTGCCAGCAGTTTAGACGGAGTTAACTATGGCTACACCTTC.

The rearrangement joins TRBV13 to TRBJ2-6, with D perhaps TRBD2 (7 bases). V dropped 0 bases and J dropped 4 bases, with 13 bases sitting between them. The germline V gene encodes CDR1 PRHDT and CDR2 FYEKMQ (reference sequence). The CDR3 runs to 17 residues. The CDR3, as DNA: TGTGCCAGCAGCTTAGGCTTGGGGGGGCTCGGGGCCAACGTCCTGACTTTC. Encoded protein: CASSLGLGGLGANVLTF.

The chain joins TRBV7-3 to TRBJ1-1; 9 positions match TRBD1. The CDR3 runs to 14 residues. The junction had 8 bases not matched to a gene; V was cut back by 0 bases and J by 12 bases. The germline V gene has CDR1 SGHTA and CDR2 FQGTGA. The CDR3 is CASSLTAGTGPTFF. The CDR3 DNA follows: TGTGCCAGCAGCTTAACGGCCGGGACAGGGCCGACTTTCTTT.

V gene TRBV6-4 combines with J gene TRBJ1-1; D remains ambiguous. V dropped 4 bases and J dropped 4 bases, with 10 bases sitting between them. There are 13 residues in the CDR3. Germline CDR1 reads MRHNA; CDR2 reads SNTAGT. As DNA, the CDR3 is TGTGCCAGCAGTGTTAGGGCGGGCACTGAAGCTTTCTTT. Protein: CASSVRAGTEAFF.

The DNA for the CDR3 is TGTGCCTGGAACCCCCTAGCGGACCGAGAAACAGATACGCAGTATTTT. Amino acids: CAWNPLADRETDTQYF. The gene calls are TRBV30 and TRBJ2-3, with 7 bases identical to TRBD2. The ends lost 4 bases at V and 3 bases at J; junction bases unmatched: 13. Germline loops: CDR1 GTSNPN, CDR2 SVGIG (reference sequence). CDR3 length: 16 amino acids.

The chain recombines TRBV30 with TRBJ2-3; 9 nucleotides match TRBD1. The CDR3 consists of 16 residues. Germline CDR1 reads GTSNPN; CDR2 reads SVGIG (reference sequence). With V trimmed by 3 bases and J by 2 bases, 9 bases remained unmatched. CDR3 amino acids: CAWRWGRDRVTDTQYF. CDR3 sequence (DNA): TGTGCCTGGAGGTGGGGTCGGGACAGGGTCACAGATACGCAGTATTTT.

The chain is built from TRBV4-1 and TRBJ1-1; D not resolved. Per the germline V gene, CDR1 is MGHRA and CDR2 is YSYEKL. V gave up 5 bases and J gave up 4 bases, with 11 bases separating them. The CDR3 is made up of 13 amino acids. CDR3 sequence: CASSTLGGTEAFF. The CDR3 DNA reads TGCGCCAGCAGCACTTTAGGCGGCACTGAAGCTTTCTTT.

The rearrangement joins TRBV6-1 to TRBJ2-3; 11 nucleotides agree with TRBD2. V was clipped by 5 bases and J by 3 bases; unmatched bases: 4. The CDR3 has 15 amino acids. Germline values: CDR1 MNHNS, CDR2 SASEGT. CDR3 sequence reads: CASSKLAGETDTQYF. In DNA, the CDR3 is TGTGCCAGCAGTAAACTAGCGGGGGAGACAGATACGCAGTATTTT.

This rearrangement joins TRBV5-5 to TRBJ2-2; D perhaps matches TRBD1 (6 bases). The ends were cut back, 2 bases at V and 5 bases at J, with 16 bases in the middle. CDR1 SGHKS and CDR2 YYEKEE come from the germline V gene (reference sequence). The CDR3 is made up of 16 amino acids. The CDR3 is CASSLIAGVSTGELFF. In DNA form, the CDR3 reads TGTGCCAGCAGCTTAATAGCAGGGGTTTCTACCGGGGAGCTGTTTTTT. Using reference TRBV5-5 and TRBJ2-2 for the parts outside the CDR3, the full variable domain is DAGVTQSPTHLIKTRGQQVTLRCSPISGHKSVSWYQQVLGQGPQFIFQYYEKEERGRGNFPDRFSARQFPNYSSELNVNALLLGDSALYLCASSLIAGVSTGELFFGEGSRLTVL.

V is TRBV5-1 and J is TRBJ1-2, with D tentatively TRBD1 (5 bases). V lost 2 bases, J lost 4 bases, and 15 bases lay in between. The germline V gene encodes CDR1 SGHRS and CDR2 YFSETQ. The CDR3 consists of 15 residues. Here the CDR3 DNA reads TGCGCCAGCAGCTTTTCGGAGCAGGGTTCCTATGGCTACACCTTC. Translating gives CASSFSEQGSYGYTF.

CDR3 region: CASSDTGAGELFF. The CDR3 bases are TGTGCCAGCAGCGATACAGGGGCTGGGGAGCTGTTTTTT. The chain has TRBV9 and TRBJ2-2, with 7 bases aligning to TRBD1. This CDR3 is 13 amino acids long. V dropped 3 bases and J dropped 8; count of bases not matched to a gene: 4. The germline V gene encodes CDR1 SGDLS and CDR2 YYNGEE.

The CDR3 sequence: CASSFVTGLTEAFF. The CDR3 bases are TGTGCCAGCAGTTTTGTGACAGGGCTTACTGAAGCTTTCTTT. The gene calls are TRBV27 and TRBJ1-1; 7 bases line up with TRBD1. From germline, CDR1 is MNHEY and CDR2 SMNVEV (reference sequence). V shed 3 bases, J shed 5 bases, and the junction held 6 bases outside the gene matches. There are 14 residues in the CDR3.

The V gene is TRBV18, the J gene TRBJ1-1, with D unclear. Trimming removed 3 bases from V and 2 bases from J, with 13 bases in between. The CDR3 has 15 residues. The germline V gene has CDR1 KGHSH and CDR2 LQKENI. CDR3 sequence reads: CASSPYLRENTEAFF. In DNA, the CDR3 is TGTGCCAGCTCACCGTACCTCCGGGAAAACACTGAAGCTTTCTTT. Full variable domain (outside the CDR3, taken from reference TRBV18 and TRBJ1-1): NAGVMQNPRHLVRRRGQEARLRCSPMKGHSHVYWYRQLPEEGLKFMVYLQKENIIDESGMPKERFSAEFPKEGPSILRIQQVVRGDSAAYFCASSPYLRENTEAFFGQGTRLTVV.

This chain uses TRBV7-9 with TRBJ2-1; 11 nucleotides agree with TRBD1. Germline V gives CDR1 SEHNR, CDR2 FQNEAQ (reference sequence). J lost 8 bases, V lost 1 base, and 1 base had no gene match. CDR3 length: 14 residues. CDR3 region: CASSLGGQGDEQFF. The CDR3 nucleotides are TGTGCCAGCAGCTTAGGGGGACAGGGGGATGAGCAGTTCTTC.

V usage is TRBV9 and J usage is TRBJ2-3; 13 bases line up with TRBD2. Trimming at V came to 3 bases and at J to 5 bases, leaving 6 bases not matched to a gene. The CDR3 has 16 amino acids. CDR1 SGDLS and CDR2 YYNGEE come from the germline V gene. The CDR3 sequence is CASSGFRLAGGDTQYF. CDR3 nucleotides: TGTGCCAGCAGCGGATTTCGACTAGCGGGGGGAGATACGCAGTATTTT.

The chain recombines TRBV27 with TRBJ2-5; a weak D match, TRBD2 (5 bases). Germline CDR1 MNHEY, CDR2 SMNVEV (reference sequence). The CDR3 runs to 13 residues. Trimming pared 3 bases from V and 7 bases from J, leaving 12 bases between. This chain's CDR3 is CASSFAAEGTQYF. In DNA form, the CDR3 reads TGTGCCAGCAGTTTTGCGGCCGAGGGGACCCAGTACTTC.

The V and J genes are TRBV5-4 and TRBJ2-1; D may be TRBD1 (6 bases). The V end was cut by 3 bases, the J end by 5 bases, with 12 bases between. The V gene's germline CDR1 is SGHNT and CDR2 YYREEE (reference sequence). The CDR3 length is 14 residues. CDR3 in amino acids: CASSSDRLDNEQFF. CDR3 nucleotide sequence: TGTGCCAGCAGCTCAGACAGGCTTGACAATGAGCAGTTCTTC.

The chain employs TRBV4-3 and TRBJ1-1; D uncertain. The CDR3 contains 15 residues. V dropped 2 bases and J dropped 0 bases, with 10 bases sitting between them. Germline CDR1 LGHNA, CDR2 YSLEER. The CDR3 bases are TGCGCCAGCAGCCAAAAGAGCGCGATGAACACTGAAGCTTTCTTT. It translates to CASSQKSAMNTEAFF.

CDR3 sequence: CASGRAGSYEQYF. CDR3 nucleotides: TGTGCCAGCGGGAGGGCTGGCTCCTACGAGCAGTACTTC. The J gene is TRBJ2-7, the V gene TRBV28, with TRBD2 identical over 7 bases. CDR1 and CDR2 from the germline V gene are MDHEN and SYDVKM. V dropped 8 bases and J dropped 0; count of bases not matched to a gene: 4. CDR3 length equals 13 residues.

The chain has TRBV15 and TRBJ2-3; 7 nucleotides align to TRBD2. V dropped 5 bases and J dropped 5; count of bases not matched to a gene: 7. CDR1 and CDR2 (germline): LNHNV, YYDKDF (reference sequence). There are 14 residues in the CDR3. For the CDR3, the DNA is TGTGCCACCAGCGGGCGGGGGAAGGGAGATACGCAGTATTTT. This encodes CATSGRGKGDTQYF.

This chain connects TRBV19 to TRBJ1-2, with TRBD1 matching 8 bases. CDR3 length: 17 residues. Germline lookup yields CDR1 LNHDA and CDR2 SQIVND (reference sequence). The ends lost 6 bases at V and 4 bases at J; junction bases unmatched: 16. CDR3: CASSDVGGQVLSYGYTF. The CDR3 DNA reads as TGTGCCAGTAGCGACGTTGGGGGACAGGTCCTAAGCTATGGCTACACCTTC.

The rearrangement joins TRBV7-2 to TRBJ1-1, with TRBD1 as a possible D gene (5 bases). The germline V gene has CDR1 SGHTA and CDR2 FQGNSA. This CDR3 spans 15 amino acids. V was trimmed by 1 base and J by 3 bases, leaving 12 bases between them. The CDR3 sequence is CASSLELGGHTEAFF. CDR3 coding DNA: TGTGCCAGCAGCTTAGAACTGGGGGGACACACTGAAGCTTTCTTT.

This chain joins TRBV19 and TRBJ2-3; TRBD1 is a possible D gene (6 bases). Germline CDR1 and CDR2: LNHDA and SQIVND (reference sequence). V lost 0 bases to trimming and J lost 2 bases, with 15 bases between them. The CDR3 is 17 residues long. The CDR3 DNA reads as TGTGCCAGTAGTATAGATTTGGGGGCCGCCTTCACAGATACGCAGTATTTT. Translated: CASSIDLGAAFTDTQYF.

DNA of the CDR3: TGTGCTAGTGGTTCCACATCCGGGACTAGTCCCAATGAGCAGTTCTTC. Protein product: CASGSTSGTSPNEQFF. The rearrangement joins TRBV12-5 to TRBJ2-1, with TRBD2 matching 8 bases. The CDR3 has 16 residues. V was clipped by 4 bases and J by 6 bases; unmatched bases: 11. In germline, CDR1 is LGHNT, CDR2 FRNRAP.

V is TRBV5-6 and J is TRBJ2-4, with TRBD1 matching 12 bases. CDR3 size: 14 residues. V lost 3 bases and J lost 9; bases outside the gene matches: 4. Germline V gives CDR1 SGHDT, CDR2 YYEEEE. CDR3 residues: CASSYGDRGRIQYF. Here the CDR3 DNA reads TGTGCCAGCAGCTATGGGGACAGGGGGCGCATTCAGTACTTC.

For the CDR3, the DNA is TGCGCCAGCAGCCACGGCTTAGCGTTGGAGACCCAGTACTTC. This sequence encodes CASSHGLALETQYF. The gene calls are TRBV4-1 and TRBJ2-5, with a possible D match to TRBD2 (5 bases). V lost 3 bases and J 5 bases, leaving 13 bases between the germline ends. The germline V gene encodes CDR1 MGHRA and CDR2 YSYEKL. CDR3 length: 14 residues.

This chain joins TRBV6-4 and TRBJ2-1, with D possibly TRBD1 on 6 matching bases. CDR1 is MRHNA and CDR2 is SNTAGT in the germline V gene. Deletions cut 2 bases from V and 5 bases from J, with 7 bases between. The CDR3 contains 13 residues. The CDR3 coding sequence is TGTGCCAGCAGTGACAGGGGGAACAATGAGCAGTTCTTC. It translates to CASSDRGNNEQFF.

The chain employs TRBV19 and TRBJ2-4, with a weak D call TRBD2 (5 bases). The V and J ends lost 4 bases and 6 bases respectively, with 13 bases between them. Germline-derived CDR1 and CDR2 are LNHDA and SQIVND (reference sequence). The CDR3 runs to 14 residues. The chain's CDR3 is CASSSPPRGNIQYF. The CDR3 DNA follows: TGTGCCAGTAGTAGCCCCCCCCGGGGAAACATTCAGTACTTC.